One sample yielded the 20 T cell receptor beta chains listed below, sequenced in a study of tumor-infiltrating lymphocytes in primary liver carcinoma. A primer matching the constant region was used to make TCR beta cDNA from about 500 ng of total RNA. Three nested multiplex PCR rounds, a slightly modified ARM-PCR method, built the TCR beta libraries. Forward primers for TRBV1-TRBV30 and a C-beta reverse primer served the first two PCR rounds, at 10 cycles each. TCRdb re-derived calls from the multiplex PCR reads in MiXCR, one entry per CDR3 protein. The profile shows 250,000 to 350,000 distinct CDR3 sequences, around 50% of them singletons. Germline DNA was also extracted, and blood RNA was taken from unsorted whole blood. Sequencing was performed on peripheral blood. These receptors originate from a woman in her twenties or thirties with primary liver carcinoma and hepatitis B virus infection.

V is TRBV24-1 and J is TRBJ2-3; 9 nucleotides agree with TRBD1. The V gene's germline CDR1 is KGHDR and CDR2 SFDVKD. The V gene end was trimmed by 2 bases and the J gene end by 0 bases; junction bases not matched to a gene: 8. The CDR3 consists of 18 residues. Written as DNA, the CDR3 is TGTGCCACCAGTGATTCGAGAAGGACAGGGGAGAGCACAGATACGCAGTATTTT. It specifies CATSDSRRTGESTDTQYF.

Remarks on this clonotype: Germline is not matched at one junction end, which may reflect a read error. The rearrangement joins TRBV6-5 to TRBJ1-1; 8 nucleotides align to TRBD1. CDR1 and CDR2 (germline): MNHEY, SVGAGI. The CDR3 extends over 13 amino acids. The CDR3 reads CASRIQGGTKAFF. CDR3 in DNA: TGTGCTAGCCGAATACAGGGGGGCACTAAAGCTTTCTTT.

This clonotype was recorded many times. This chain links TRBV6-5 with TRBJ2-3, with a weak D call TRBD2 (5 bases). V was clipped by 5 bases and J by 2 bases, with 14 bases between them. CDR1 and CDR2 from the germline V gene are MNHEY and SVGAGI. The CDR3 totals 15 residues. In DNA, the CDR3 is TGTGCCAGCAGTCGAGGGCCCCCGGACACAGATACGCAGTATTTT. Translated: CASSRGPPDTDTQYF.

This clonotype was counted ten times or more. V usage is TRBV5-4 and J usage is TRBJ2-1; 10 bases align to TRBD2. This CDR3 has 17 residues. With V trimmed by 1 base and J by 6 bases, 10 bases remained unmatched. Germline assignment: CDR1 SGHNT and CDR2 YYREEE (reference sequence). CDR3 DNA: TGTGCCAGCAGCTTGATGCCTAGCGGGAGTCTTTCCAATGAGCAGTTCTTC. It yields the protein CASSLMPSGSLSNEQFF.

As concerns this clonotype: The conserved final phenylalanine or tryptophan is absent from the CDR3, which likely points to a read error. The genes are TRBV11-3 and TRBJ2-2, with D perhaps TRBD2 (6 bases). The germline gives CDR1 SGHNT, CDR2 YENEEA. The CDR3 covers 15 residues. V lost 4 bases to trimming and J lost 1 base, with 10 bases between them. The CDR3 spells CASSWGLENTGELFL. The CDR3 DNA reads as TGTGCCAGCAGCTGGGGACTGGAGAACACCGGGGAGCTGTTTCTT.

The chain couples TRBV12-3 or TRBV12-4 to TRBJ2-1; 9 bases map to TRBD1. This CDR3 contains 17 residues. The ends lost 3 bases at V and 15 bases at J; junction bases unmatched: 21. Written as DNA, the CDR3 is TGTGCCAGCAGTTTGAGGGACAGGGCAAGATCCTACAATGAGTGGTTCTTC. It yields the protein CASSLRDRARSYNEWFF.

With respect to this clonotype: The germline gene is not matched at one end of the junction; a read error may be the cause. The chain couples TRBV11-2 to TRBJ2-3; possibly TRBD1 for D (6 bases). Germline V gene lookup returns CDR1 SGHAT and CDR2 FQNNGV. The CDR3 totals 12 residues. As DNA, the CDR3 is TGTGCTAGCAGCCCGTGGACAGATACGCGGTATTTT. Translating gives CASSPWTDTRYF.

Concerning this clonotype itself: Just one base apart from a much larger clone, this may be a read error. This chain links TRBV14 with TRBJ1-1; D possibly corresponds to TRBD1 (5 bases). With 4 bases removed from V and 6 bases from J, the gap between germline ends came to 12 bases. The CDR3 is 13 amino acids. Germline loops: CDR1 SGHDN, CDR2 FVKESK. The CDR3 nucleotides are TGTGCCAGCAGCCTGTGGGACCCCTCTGAAGCTTTCTTT. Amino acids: CASSLWDPSEAFF.

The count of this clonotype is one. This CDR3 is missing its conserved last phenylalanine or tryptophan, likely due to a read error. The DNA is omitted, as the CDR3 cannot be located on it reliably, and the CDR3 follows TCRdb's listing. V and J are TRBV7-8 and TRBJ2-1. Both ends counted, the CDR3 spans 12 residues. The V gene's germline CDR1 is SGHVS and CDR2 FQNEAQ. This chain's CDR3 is CASSPRLVGKFY.

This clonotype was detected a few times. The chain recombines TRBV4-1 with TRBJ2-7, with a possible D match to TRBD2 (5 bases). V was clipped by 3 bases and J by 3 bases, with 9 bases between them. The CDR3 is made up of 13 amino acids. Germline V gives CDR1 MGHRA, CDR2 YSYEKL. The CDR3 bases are TGCGCCAGCAGCCAGGCCAGCGGCTACGAGCAGTACTTC. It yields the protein CASSQASGYEQYF.

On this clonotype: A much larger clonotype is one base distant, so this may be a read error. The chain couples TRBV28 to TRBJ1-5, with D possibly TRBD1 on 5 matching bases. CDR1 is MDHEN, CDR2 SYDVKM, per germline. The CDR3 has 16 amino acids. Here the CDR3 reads CASSSPSGAGNRPQHF. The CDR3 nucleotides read TGTGCCAGCAGTTCCCCCTCCGGGGCCGGCAATCGGCCCCAGCATTTT.

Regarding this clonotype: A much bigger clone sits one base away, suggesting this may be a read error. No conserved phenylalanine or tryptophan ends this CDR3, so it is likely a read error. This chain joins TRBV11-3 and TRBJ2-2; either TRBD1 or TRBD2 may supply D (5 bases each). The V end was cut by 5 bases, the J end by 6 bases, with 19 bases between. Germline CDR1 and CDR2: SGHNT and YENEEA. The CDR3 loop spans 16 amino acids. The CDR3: CASSPKRTRKPGELFS. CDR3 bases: TGTGCCAGCAGCCCAAAGCGGACAAGGAAACCCGGGGAGCTGTTTTCT.

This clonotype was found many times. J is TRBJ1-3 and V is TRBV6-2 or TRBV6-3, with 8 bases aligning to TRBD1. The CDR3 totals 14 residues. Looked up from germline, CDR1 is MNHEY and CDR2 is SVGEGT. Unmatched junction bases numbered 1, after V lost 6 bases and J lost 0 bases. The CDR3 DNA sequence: TGTGCCAGCAGGGGGACAGGCTCTGGAAACACCATATATTTT. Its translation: CASRGTGSGNTIYF.

CDR3 in amino acids: CPSSLGGGVSEQFF. The CDR3, as DNA: TGTCCTAGCAGCTTAGGTGGAGGGGTCTCTGAGCAGTTCTTC. The chain carries TRBV11-2 and TRBJ2-1, with a weak D call TRBD2 (6 bases). Germline lookup yields CDR1 SGHAT and CDR2 FQNNGV. The CDR3 runs 14 residues. The full variable domain, with the rest looked up from reference TRBV11-2 and TRBJ2-1, is EAGVAQSPRYKIIEKRQSVAFWCNPISGHATLYWYQQILGQGPKLLIQFQNNGVVDDSQLPKDRFSAERLKGVDSTLKIQPAKLEDSAVYLCPSSLGGGVSEQFFGPGTRLTVL.

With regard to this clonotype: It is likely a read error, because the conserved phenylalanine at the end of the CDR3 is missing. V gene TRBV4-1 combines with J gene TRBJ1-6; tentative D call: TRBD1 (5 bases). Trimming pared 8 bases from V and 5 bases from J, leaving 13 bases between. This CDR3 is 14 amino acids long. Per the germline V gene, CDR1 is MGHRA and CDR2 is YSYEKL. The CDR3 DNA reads TGCGCCAGCGGCTGGGGCGAGGATAATTCACCCCTCCACTCT. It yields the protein CASGWGEDNSPLHS.

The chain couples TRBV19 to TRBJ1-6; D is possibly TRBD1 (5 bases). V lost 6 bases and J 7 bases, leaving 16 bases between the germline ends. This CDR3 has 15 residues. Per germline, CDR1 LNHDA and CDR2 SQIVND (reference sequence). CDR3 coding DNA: TGTGCCAGTAGGAGAGCCGGGACTATAAATTCACCCCTCCACTTT. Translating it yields CASRRAGTINSPLHF.

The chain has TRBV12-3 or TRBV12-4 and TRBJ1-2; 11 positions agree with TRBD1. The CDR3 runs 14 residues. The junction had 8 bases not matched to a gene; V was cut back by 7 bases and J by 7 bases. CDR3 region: CASNASGTGGGYTF. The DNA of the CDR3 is TGTGCCAGCAATGCCTCCGGGACAGGGGGTGGCTACACCTTC.

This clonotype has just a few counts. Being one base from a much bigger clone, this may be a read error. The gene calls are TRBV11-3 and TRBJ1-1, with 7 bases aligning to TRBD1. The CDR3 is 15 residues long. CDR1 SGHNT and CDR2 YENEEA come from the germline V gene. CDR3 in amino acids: CASKRDRAVNTEASF. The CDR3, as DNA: TGTGCCAGCAAAAGAGACAGGGCAGTAAACACTGAAGCTTCCTTT.

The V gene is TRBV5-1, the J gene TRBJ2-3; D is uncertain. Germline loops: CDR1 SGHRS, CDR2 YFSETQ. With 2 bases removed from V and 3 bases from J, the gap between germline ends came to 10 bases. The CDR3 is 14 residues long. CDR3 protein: CASSFGSRTDTQYF. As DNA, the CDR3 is TGCGCCAGCAGCTTCGGTTCTCGAACAGATACGCAGTATTTT.

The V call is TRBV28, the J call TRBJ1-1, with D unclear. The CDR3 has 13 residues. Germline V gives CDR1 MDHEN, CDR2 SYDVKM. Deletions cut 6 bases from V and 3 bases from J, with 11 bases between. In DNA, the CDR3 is TGTGCCAGCAGGAATCATATCGACACTGAAGCTTTCTTT. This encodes CASRNHIDTEAFF.